One sample yielded the 28 T cell receptor beta chains listed below, sequenced in a study of CD8 T cells in Susac syndrome. cDNA came from about 0.46 to 1 ug RNA primed by random hexamers. TCRdb fed the immunoSEQ multiplex PCR reads into MiXCR, producing one record per CDR3 protein. The sample contains around 270,000 distinct CDR3 sequences, 89% of which appear only once. What was sequenced was CD8+ T cells from PBMCs. The receptors derive from a human donor with multiple sclerosis.

This rearrangement joins TRBV30 to TRBJ2-7; a possible D gene is TRBD1 (5 bases). The CDR3 has 13 residues. Germline V gene sequence: CDR1 GTSNPN, CDR2 SVGIG (reference sequence). Trimming removed 1 base at V and 4 bases at J, with 11 bases between. In DNA, the CDR3 is TGTGCCTGGAGTGCGACCGACAGTTACGAGCAGTACTTC. Translating gives CAWSATDSYEQYF.

The chain has TRBV30 and TRBJ2-7; D perhaps matches TRBD1 (5 bases). From germline, CDR1 is GTSNPN and CDR2 SVGIG (reference sequence). The ends were cut back, 1 base at V and 2 bases at J, with 12 bases in the middle. The CDR3 has 14 residues. The chain's CDR3 is CAWSAGHQPYEQYF. In DNA form, the CDR3 reads TGTGCCTGGAGTGCAGGACATCAACCCTACGAGCAGTACTTC.

J is TRBJ2-1 and V is TRBV6-2 or TRBV6-3, with 7 positions matching TRBD2. V trimming: 7 bases; J trimming: 0 bases; junction bases outside the gene matches: 3. The CDR3 loop spans 14 amino acids. The germline V gene has CDR1 MNHEY and CDR2 SVGEGT. The DNA for the CDR3 is TGTGCCAGCACTATAGCGGGCTCCTACAATGAGCAGTTCTTC. Protein product: CASTIAGSYNEQFF.

The CDR3 nucleotides read TGCAGTGCTAGCGGGACTAGCGGTCACAATGAGCAGTTCTTC. This codes for CSASGTSGHNEQFF. This chain links TRBV20-1 with TRBJ2-1; 11 bases align to TRBD2. The CDR3 is made up of 14 amino acids. The trim removed 3 bases at V and 5 bases at J, leaving 3 bases unmatched. Germline lookup yields CDR1 DFQATT and CDR2 SNEGSKA (reference sequence).

The V call is TRBV28, the J call TRBJ2-2, with 9 bases identical to TRBD1. The CDR3 consists of 15 residues. J was trimmed by 3 bases and V by 3 bases; bases with no gene match: 2. The germline V gene encodes CDR1 MDHEN and CDR2 SYDVKM. CDR3 in amino acids: CASSLTGGDTGELFF. The DNA of the CDR3 is TGTGCCAGCAGTTTGACAGGGGGAGACACCGGGGAGCTGTTTTTT.

The chain has TRBV12-3 or TRBV12-4 and TRBJ2-7; 14 bases fit TRBD2. The V gene end was trimmed by 4 bases and the J gene end by 4 bases; junction bases not matched to a gene: 6. This CDR3 contains 16 residues. The DNA of the CDR3 is TGTGCCAGCAGTTACCCGGGACTAGCGGGAGAATACGAGCAGTACTTC. It codes for CASSYPGLAGEYEQYF.

Only one count was recorded for this clonotype. The chain uses TRBV3-1 and TRBJ2-4; D may correspond to TRBD1 or TRBD2 (5 bases each). V was trimmed by 2 bases and J by 1 base, leaving 12 bases between them. CDR1 is LGHDT, CDR2 YNNKEL, per germline (reference sequence). The CDR3 length is 16 residues. In DNA form, the CDR3 reads TGTGCCAGCAGCCAATACATAGAGGGGGCCAAAAACATTCAGTACTTC. This sequence encodes CASSQYIEGAKNIQYF.

The chain couples TRBV12-3 or TRBV12-4 to TRBJ2-1; D is unresolved. The germline V and J ends were trimmed by 2 bases and 9 bases, with 20 bases remaining between them. This CDR3 has 16 residues. CDR3 in DNA: TGTGCCAGCAGTTTACTAGACCCGAAACTCGTCGGTGAGCAGTTCTTC. This sequence encodes CASSLLDPKLVGEQFF.

The chain joins TRBV14 to TRBJ2-3; D remains unclear. The ends were cut back, 6 bases at V and 0 bases at J, with 7 bases in the middle. From germline, CDR1 is SGHDN and CDR2 FVKESK. The CDR3 consists of 13 residues. CDR3 region: CASRPTSTDTQYF. CDR3 DNA sequence: TGTGCCAGCAGGCCCACAAGCACAGATACGCAGTATTTT.

The CDR3 spells CSVEGGTDYGYTF. In nucleotides, the CDR3 is TGCAGCGTTGAAGGCGGGACGGATTATGGCTACACCTTC. The chain links TRBV29-1 to TRBJ1-2; tentatively, D is TRBD1 (5 bases). Trimming took 1 base from V and 5 from J, leaving 11 bases between them. Germline lookup yields CDR1 SQVTM and CDR2 ANQGSEA. CDR3 length equals 13 residues.

Here the CDR3 reads CASSQDPGWETQYF. The CDR3 region has the DNA TGTGCCAGCAGCCAAGACCCCGGCTGGGAGACCCAGTACTTC. The chain is built from TRBV3-1 and TRBJ2-5, with D unclear. Germline V gene sequence: CDR1 LGHDT, CDR2 YNNKEL (reference sequence). Deletions cut 0 bases from V and 5 bases from J, with 10 bases between. This CDR3 spans 14 amino acids.

The chain carries TRBV6-2 or TRBV6-3 and TRBJ2-6, with no clear D. With 5 bases removed from V and 2 bases from J, the gap between germline ends came to 13 bases. The CDR3 is made up of 16 amino acids. The germline V gene has CDR1 MNHEY and CDR2 SVGEGT. The CDR3, as DNA: TGTGCCAGCAGTCAGATCGGGCTGACTGGGGCCAACGTCCTGACTTTC. Its protein is CASSQIGLTGANVLTF.

The chain has TRBV18 and TRBJ1-1; tentatively, D is TRBD1 (5 bases). Between the trimmed V and J ends, which lost 4 bases and 0 bases, there was a span of 15 bases. The CDR3 extends over 16 amino acids. In germline, CDR1 is KGHSH, CDR2 LQKENI. CDR3 sequence reads: CASSLGEGRLNTEAFF. The DNA for the CDR3 is TGTGCCAGCTCACTAGGGGAGGGGCGACTGAACACTGAAGCTTTCTTT. The variable domain in full, with the rest retrieved from reference TRBV18 and TRBJ1-1, is NAGVMQNPRHLVRRRGQEARLRCSPMKGHSHVYWYRQLPEEGLKFMVYLQKENIIDESGMPKERFSAEFPKEGPSILRIQQVVRGDSAAYFCASSLGEGRLNTEAFFGQGTRLTVV.

The gene calls are TRBV27 and TRBJ2-4, with 8 bases aligning to TRBD2. Germline trimming cut 4 bases from V and 1 base from J; bases unmatched to any gene: 6. The CDR3 contains 16 residues. Germline V gene data show CDR1 as MNHEY and CDR2 as SMNVEV (reference sequence). CDR3 nucleotides: TGTGCCAGCAGTTCACGGGAGGGATTGGCCAAAAACATTCAGTACTTC. As protein: CASSSREGLAKNIQYF.

This chain links TRBV12-3 or TRBV12-4 with TRBJ1-5; possible D gene TRBD1, 5 bases. The CDR3 has 11 amino acids. V lost 11 bases, J lost 11 bases, and 16 bases lay in between. CDR3 coding DNA: TGTGCCGCGGCTGTCGGGGCGACCCAGCATTTT. Residues: CAAAVGATQHF.

The gene calls are TRBV6-2 or TRBV6-3 and TRBJ2-7, with 7 bases that match TRBD2. In germline, CDR1 is MNHEY, CDR2 SVGEGT. Losses at the gene ends were 7 bases for V and 3 bases for J; bases not matched to a gene: 15. This CDR3 has 16 amino acids. The CDR3 nucleotides read TGTGCCAGCACCTACTCCTGGCGGGAGTTGTTCTACGAGCAGTACTTC. This gives the protein CASTYSWRELFYEQYF.

The gene calls are TRBV2 and TRBJ1-1; 7 bases agree with TRBD1. CDR1 and CDR2 (germline): SNHLY, FYNNEI. V trimming: 5 bases; J trimming: 5 bases; junction bases outside the gene matches: 5. The CDR3 has 13 amino acids. CDR3 in DNA: TGTGCCAGCAGTACAGGGGTAGTTACTGAAGCTTTCTTT. Its protein is CASSTGVVTEAFF.

The chain couples TRBV5-6 to TRBJ2-1; the match to TRBD2 covers 7 bases. The J segment lost 7 bases and the V segment lost 6 bases, leaving 10 bases of the junction unmatched. The CDR3 is 14 residues long. Per the germline V gene, CDR1 is SGHDT and CDR2 is YYEEEE. CDR3 bases: TGTGCCAGCAACTGGGGCGGTAGCGGGAATGAGCAGTTCTTC. Translated, it gives CASNWGGSGNEQFF.

V is TRBV20-1 and J is TRBJ1-1; D is ambiguous. Germline V CDR1 and CDR2: DFQATT, SNEGSKA (reference sequence). The CDR3 length is 10 residues. The V end was cut by 2 bases, the J end by 7 bases, with 5 bases between. Written as DNA, the CDR3 is TGCAGTGCTAGATCCGATGAAGCTTTCTTT. This gives the protein CSARSDEAFF.

The rearrangement uses TRBV5-4 and TRBJ2-7, with D hard to call. CDR1 is SGHNT and CDR2 is YYREEE in the germline V gene (reference sequence). Between the trimmed V and J ends, which lost 2 bases and 1 base, there was a span of 7 bases. The CDR3 is made up of 13 amino acids. CDR3: CASSFYGSYEQYF. Written as DNA, the CDR3 is TGTGCCAGCAGCTTCTACGGATCCTACGAGCAGTACTTC.

The V call is TRBV11-2, the J call TRBJ1-2, with 11 bases matching TRBD1. J gave up 10 bases and V 6 bases, and 4 bases lay outside the gene matches. This CDR3 is built from 12 residues. Germline CDR1 is SGHAT and CDR2 is FQNNGV. For the CDR3, the DNA is TGTGCCAGCAGTTATGGACAGGGGGCCTACACCTTC. It codes for CASSYGQGAYTF.

V and J are TRBV4-1 and TRBJ2-7, with TRBD2 matching over 13 bases. CDR3 size: 17 residues. J lost 2 bases, V lost 1 base, and 5 bases had no gene match. CDR1 is MGHRA, CDR2 YSYEKL, per germline. CDR3 sequence: CASSQGTGTSGTYEQYF. In DNA form, the CDR3 reads TGCGCCAGCAGCCAAGGGACCGGGACTAGCGGGACCTACGAGCAGTACTTC.

This clonotype has a single count. The rearrangement uses TRBV12-3 or TRBV12-4 and TRBJ1-5; TRBD1 is a possible D gene (5 bases). The V gene lost 7 bases and the J gene lost 5 bases, with 18 bases spanning the gap. This CDR3 region has 15 residues. In DNA form, the CDR3 reads TGTGCCAGCACTCAATCCGGGACCCTCGATCAGCCCCAGCATTTT. Translating gives CASTQSGTLDQPQHF.

The chain has TRBV9 and TRBJ1-3; D gene unclear. Germline CDR1 and CDR2: SGDLS and YYNGEE. The CDR3 sequence is 14 residues long. V was trimmed by 3 bases and J by 0 bases, leaving 7 bases between them. CDR3 DNA sequence: TGTGCCAGCAGCGAAGTACCCTCTGGAAACACCATATATTTT. The encoded protein is CASSEVPSGNTIYF.

The chain has TRBV12-3 or TRBV12-4 and TRBJ2-2; the D is unclear. V lost 1 base and J 4 bases, leaving 10 bases between the germline ends. This CDR3 has 15 amino acids. The CDR3 loop reads CASSLGDQITGELFF. The DNA of the CDR3 is TGTGCCAGCAGTTTAGGTGATCAAATCACCGGGGAGCTGTTTTTT.

The rearrangement uses TRBV27 and TRBJ2-7; 12 bases align to TRBD1. The V gene's germline CDR1 is MNHEY and CDR2 SMNVEV (reference sequence). V was pared by 4 bases and J by 6 bases, with 7 bases of the junction left unmatched. The length of the CDR3 is 15 residues. The CDR3 DNA follows: TGTGCCAGCAGTTCCCCGGGACAGGGGGCGGGCGAGCAGTACTTC. It specifies CASSSPGQGAGEQYF.

The genes are TRBV7-2 and TRBJ1-1, with D perhaps TRBD1 (5 bases). CDR3 length: 16 amino acids. The V end was cut by 4 bases, the J end by 0 bases, with 15 bases between. Germline CDR1 and CDR2: SGHTA and FQGNSA. CDR3: CASSSRDRRLNTEAFF. The CDR3 bases are TGTGCCAGCAGCTCCCGGGACCGCAGATTGAACACTGAAGCTTTCTTT.

The V gene is TRBV4-2, the J gene TRBJ1-5; TRBD1 aligns across 9 bases. After removal of 0 bases from V and 6 bases from J, the junction contained 6 bases not matched to a gene. The CDR3 length is 16 residues. Germline CDR1 reads LGHNA; CDR2 reads YNFKEQ. The CDR3 coding sequence is TGTGCCAGCAGCCAAGATTCGACAGGGGGAGGTCAGCCCCAGCATTTT. It codes for CASSQDSTGGGQPQHF.